A selection of T cell receptor beta chains follows, all from one sample in a study of regulatory T cells in long-lasting Graves disease. From the multiplex PCR reads, TCRdb called clonotypes with MiXCR, one entry per CDR3 protein. The table shows under 800,000 distinct CDR3 sequences, with 15% to 20% occurring only once. The same data also went into a second study, on T cells in Graves' hyperthyroidism and ophthalmopathy.

This material consisted of peripheral blood mononuclear cells (PBMCs), taken at new diagnosis, from a patient treated with antithyroid drugs. These receptors were obtained from a woman aged 25 to 39 with Graves disease. Both conserved end residues are trimmed from each CDR3.

j_call: TRBJ2-7
v_call: TRBV10-3
cdr3_aa: AINLGAGEQY

j_call: TRBJ2-5
v_call: TRBV6-1
cdr3_aa: ASRGGDRERETQY

j_call: TRBJ2-5
v_call: TRBV24-1
cdr3_aa: ATSDFAGVETQY

j_call: TRBJ2-7
v_call: TRBV7-3
cdr3_aa: ATSYEQY

j_call: TRBJ2-2
v_call: TRBV7-3
cdr3_aa: ASSFERSGTSGRAGGELF

j_call: TRBJ2-4
v_call: TRBV10-3
cdr3_aa: AISETGLATLAKNIQY

j_call: TRBJ2-1
v_call: TRBV3-1
cdr3_aa: ASSQVSPVGGSYNEQF

j_call: TRBJ2-5
v_call: TRBV7-8
cdr3_aa: ASSYYRDSQETQY

j_call: TRBJ1-5
v_call: TRBV6-1
cdr3_aa: ASSPGQGDNQPQH

j_call: TRBJ2-1
v_call: TRBV20-1
cdr3_aa: SARPPGGSYNEQF

j_call: TRBJ2-7
v_call: TRBV6-2/TRBV6-3
cdr3_aa: ASSSTGGIYEQY

j_call: TRBJ1-2
v_call: TRBV20-1
cdr3_aa: SATQGNYGYT

j_call: TRBJ1-3
v_call: TRBV2
cdr3_aa: ASRTRGSGNTIY

j_call: .
v_call: TRBV19
cdr3_aa: ASSSRRGPNIQY

j_call: TRBJ1-1
v_call: TRBV14
cdr3_aa: ASSHLSGGAEAF

j_call: TRBJ1-1
v_call: TRBV12-3/TRBV12-4
cdr3_aa: ASQRQGMNTEAF

j_call: TRBJ2-7
v_call: TRBV4-1
cdr3_aa: ASSQDARVTDEQY

j_call: TRBJ2-5
v_call: TRBV7-2
cdr3_aa: ASSLFSGEGETQY

j_call: TRBJ2-1
v_call: TRBV5-8
cdr3_aa: ASSSGQASYNEQF

j_call: TRBJ1-2
v_call: TRBV6-1
cdr3_aa: ASSDEGIGGYT

j_call: TRBJ2-3
v_call: TRBV12-3/TRBV12-4
cdr3_aa: ASSFGPAGVTDTQY

j_call: TRBJ2-3
v_call: TRBV7-2
cdr3_aa: ASSYWGQTVVADTQY

j_call: TRBJ1-1
v_call: TRBV6-5
cdr3_aa: ASSSKRGNTEAF

j_call: TRBJ1-1
v_call: TRBV2
cdr3_aa: ASSGQGSITEAF

j_call: TRBJ1-6
v_call: TRBV18
cdr3_aa: ASSPLGVGDSPLH

j_call: TRBJ1-1
v_call: TRBV20-1
cdr3_aa: SARPGRPEAF

j_call: TRBJ1-2
v_call: TRBV30
cdr3_aa: AWSVLQTHYT

j_call: TRBJ2-5
v_call: TRBV3-1
cdr3_aa: ASSPFLGSQETQY

j_call: TRBJ2-3
v_call: TRBV6-1
cdr3_aa: ASSMGLARSTDTQY

j_call: TRBJ1-2
v_call: TRBV28
cdr3_aa: ASSLSLVQGGTYGYT

j_call: TRBJ2-7
v_call: TRBV6-1
cdr3_aa: ASSENGLNRGRIYEQY

j_call: TRBJ2-2
v_call: TRBV11-2
cdr3_aa: ASGSGGGELL

j_call: TRBJ1-5
v_call: TRBV7-3
cdr3_aa: ASSLTTAQPQH

j_call: TRBJ2-7
v_call: TRBV5-1
cdr3_aa: ASSLRLRGGEQY

j_call: TRBJ1-5
v_call: TRBV28
cdr3_aa: ASSLQGAGVPNQPQH